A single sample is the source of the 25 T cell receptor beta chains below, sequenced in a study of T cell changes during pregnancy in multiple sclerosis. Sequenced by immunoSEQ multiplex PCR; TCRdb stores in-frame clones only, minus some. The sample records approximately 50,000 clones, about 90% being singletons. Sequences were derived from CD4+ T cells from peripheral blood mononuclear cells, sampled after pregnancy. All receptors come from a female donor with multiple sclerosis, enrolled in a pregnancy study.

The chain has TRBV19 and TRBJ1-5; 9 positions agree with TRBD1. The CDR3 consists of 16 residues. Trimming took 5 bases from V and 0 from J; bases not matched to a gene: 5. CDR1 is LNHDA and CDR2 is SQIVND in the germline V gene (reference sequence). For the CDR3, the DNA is TGTGCCAGTAGTTCACAGGGGGCTCTTAGCAATCAGCCCCAGCATTTT. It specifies CASSSQGALSNQPQHF.

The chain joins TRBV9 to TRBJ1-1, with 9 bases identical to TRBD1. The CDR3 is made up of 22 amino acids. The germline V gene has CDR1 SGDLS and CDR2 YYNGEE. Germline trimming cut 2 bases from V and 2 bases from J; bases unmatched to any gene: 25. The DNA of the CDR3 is TGTGCCAGCAGCGTCGCGGGTGTTACAGGACAGGGGATGGGGGGGCCAAACACTGAAGCTTTCTTT. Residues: CASSVAGVTGQGMGGPNTEAFF.

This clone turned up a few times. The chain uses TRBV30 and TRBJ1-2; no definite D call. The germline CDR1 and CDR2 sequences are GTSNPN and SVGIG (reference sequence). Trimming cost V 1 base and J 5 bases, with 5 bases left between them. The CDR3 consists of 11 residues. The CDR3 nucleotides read TGTGCCTGGAGTGGGCTGTATGGCTACACCTTC. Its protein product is CAWSGLYGYTF.

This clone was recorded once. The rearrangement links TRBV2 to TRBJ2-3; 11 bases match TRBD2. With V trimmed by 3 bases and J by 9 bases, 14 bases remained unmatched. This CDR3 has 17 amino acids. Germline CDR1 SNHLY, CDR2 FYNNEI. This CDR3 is CASSDLGLAVTLETQYF. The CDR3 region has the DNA TGTGCCAGCAGTGACCTGGGACTAGCGGTTACTTTAGAGACGCAGTATTTT. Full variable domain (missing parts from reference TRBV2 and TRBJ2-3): EPEVTQTPSHQVTQMGQEVILRCVPISNHLYFYWYRQILGQKVEFLVSFYNNEISEKSEIFDDQFSVERPDGSNFTLKIRSTKLEDSAMYFCASSDLGLAVTLETQYFGPGTRLTVL.

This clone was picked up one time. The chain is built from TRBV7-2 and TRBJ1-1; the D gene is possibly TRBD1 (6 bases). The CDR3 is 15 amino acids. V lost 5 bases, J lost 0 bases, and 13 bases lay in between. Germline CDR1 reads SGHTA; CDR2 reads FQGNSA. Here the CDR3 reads CASSAQGPLNTEAFF. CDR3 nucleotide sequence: TGTGCCAGCAGCGCCCAGGGGCCCCTGAACACTGAAGCTTTCTTT.

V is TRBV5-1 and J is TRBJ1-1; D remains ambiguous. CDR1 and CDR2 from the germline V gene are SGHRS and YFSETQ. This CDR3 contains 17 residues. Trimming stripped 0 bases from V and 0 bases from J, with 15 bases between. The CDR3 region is CASSLVVGGRMNTEAFF. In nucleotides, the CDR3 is TGCGCCAGCAGCTTGGTCGTCGGCGGAAGAATGAACACTGAAGCTTTCTTT.

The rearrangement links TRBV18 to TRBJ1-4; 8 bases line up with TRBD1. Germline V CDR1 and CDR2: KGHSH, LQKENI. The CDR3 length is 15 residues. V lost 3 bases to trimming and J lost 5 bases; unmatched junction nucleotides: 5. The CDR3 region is CASSPQGAWNEKLFF. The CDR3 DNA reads TGTGCCAGCTCACCTCAGGGGGCGTGGAATGAAAAACTGTTTTTT.

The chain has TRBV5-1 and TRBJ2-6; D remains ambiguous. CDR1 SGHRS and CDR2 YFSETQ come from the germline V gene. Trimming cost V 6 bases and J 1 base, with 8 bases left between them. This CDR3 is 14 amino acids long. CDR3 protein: CASNQASGANVLTF. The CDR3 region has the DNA TGCGCCAGCAACCAGGCTTCTGGGGCCAACGTCCTGACTTTC.

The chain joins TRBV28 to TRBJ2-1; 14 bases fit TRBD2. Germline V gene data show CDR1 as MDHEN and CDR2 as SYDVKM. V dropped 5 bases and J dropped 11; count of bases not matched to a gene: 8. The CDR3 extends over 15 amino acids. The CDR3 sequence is CASSIGLAGGVQQFF. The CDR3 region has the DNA TGTGCCAGCAGTATCGGACTAGCGGGAGGAGTACAGCAGTTCTTC.

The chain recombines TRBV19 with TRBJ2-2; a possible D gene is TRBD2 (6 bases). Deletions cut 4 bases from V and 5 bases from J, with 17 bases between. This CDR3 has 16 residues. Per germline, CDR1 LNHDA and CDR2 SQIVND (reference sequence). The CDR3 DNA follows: TGTGCCAGTAGTAGCCGGGACTGGGGTCCGACCGGGGAGCTGTTTTTT. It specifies CASSSRDWGPTGELFF.

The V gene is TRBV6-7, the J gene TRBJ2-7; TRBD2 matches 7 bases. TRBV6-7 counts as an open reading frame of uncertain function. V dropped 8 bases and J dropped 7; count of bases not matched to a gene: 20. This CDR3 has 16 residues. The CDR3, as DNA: TGTGCCAGCTTCAGCAGCGGGGCAGGGTCGGCGGCGGAGCAGTACTTC. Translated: CASFSSGAGSAAEQYF.

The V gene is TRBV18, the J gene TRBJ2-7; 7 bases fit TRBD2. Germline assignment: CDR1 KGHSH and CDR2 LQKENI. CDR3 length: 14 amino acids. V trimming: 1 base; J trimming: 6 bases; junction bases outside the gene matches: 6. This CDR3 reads CASSPRGGVGEQYF. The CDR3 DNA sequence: TGTGCCAGCTCACCACGGGGGGGAGTGGGCGAGCAGTACTTC.

The CDR3 protein is CASSRGTGVRYGYTF. The DNA of the CDR3 is TGTGCCAGCAGTAGGGGGACAGGCGTGCGATATGGCTACACCTTC. The rearrangement uses TRBV27 and TRBJ1-2; 8 bases line up with TRBD1. This CDR3 spans 15 amino acids. CDR1 and CDR2 (germline): MNHEY, SMNVEV (reference sequence). The junction had 10 bases not matched to a gene; V was cut back by 5 bases and J by 5 bases.

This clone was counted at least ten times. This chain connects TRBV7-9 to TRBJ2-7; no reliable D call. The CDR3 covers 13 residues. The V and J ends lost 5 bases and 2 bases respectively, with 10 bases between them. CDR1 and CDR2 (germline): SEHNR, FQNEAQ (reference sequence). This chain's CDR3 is CASSNPGPYEQYF. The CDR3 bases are TGTGCCAGCAGCAACCCAGGTCCCTACGAGCAGTACTTC.

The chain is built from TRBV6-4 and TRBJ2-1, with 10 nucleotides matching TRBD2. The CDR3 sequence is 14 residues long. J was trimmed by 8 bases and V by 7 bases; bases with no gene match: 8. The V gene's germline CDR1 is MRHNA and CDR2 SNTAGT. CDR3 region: CASKISGRAHEQFF. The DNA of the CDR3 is TGTGCCAGCAAAATAAGCGGGAGGGCCCATGAGCAGTTCTTC.

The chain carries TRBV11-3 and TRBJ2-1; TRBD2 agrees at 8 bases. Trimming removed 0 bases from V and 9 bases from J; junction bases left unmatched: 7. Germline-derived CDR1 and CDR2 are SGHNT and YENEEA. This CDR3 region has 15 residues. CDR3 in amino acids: CASSLDFGGRIEQFF. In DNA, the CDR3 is TGTGCCAGCAGCTTAGATTTTGGCGGGAGGATTGAGCAGTTCTTC.

The CDR3 loop reads CASSIGSNSNQPQHF. CDR3 nucleotides: TGTGCCAGTAGTATAGGGTCTAATAGCAATCAGCCCCAGCATTTT. This chain connects TRBV19 to TRBJ1-5, with D unclear. The CDR3 contains 15 residues. Germline CDR1 LNHDA, CDR2 SQIVND (reference sequence). The ends were cut back, 1 base at V and 0 bases at J, with 7 bases in the middle.

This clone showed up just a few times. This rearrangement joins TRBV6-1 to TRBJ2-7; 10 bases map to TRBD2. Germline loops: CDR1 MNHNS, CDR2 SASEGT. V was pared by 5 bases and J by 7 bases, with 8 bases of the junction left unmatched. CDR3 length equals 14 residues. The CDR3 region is CASSKREGLGEQYF. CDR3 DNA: TGTGCCAGCAGTAAGCGGGAGGGCCTGGGTGAGCAGTACTTC.

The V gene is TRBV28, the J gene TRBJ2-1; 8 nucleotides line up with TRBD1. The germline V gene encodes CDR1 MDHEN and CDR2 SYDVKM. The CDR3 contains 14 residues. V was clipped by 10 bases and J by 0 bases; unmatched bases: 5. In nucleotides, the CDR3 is TGTGCCACCGAGGACAGGGACTCCTACAATGAGCAGTTCTTC. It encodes CATEDRDSYNEQFF.

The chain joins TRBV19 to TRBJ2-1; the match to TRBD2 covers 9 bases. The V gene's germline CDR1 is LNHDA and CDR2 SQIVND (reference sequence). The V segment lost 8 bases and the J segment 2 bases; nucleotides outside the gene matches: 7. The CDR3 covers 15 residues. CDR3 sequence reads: CASWSAGGTYNEQFF. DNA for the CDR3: TGTGCCAGTTGGAGCGCGGGAGGGACCTACAATGAGCAGTTCTTC.

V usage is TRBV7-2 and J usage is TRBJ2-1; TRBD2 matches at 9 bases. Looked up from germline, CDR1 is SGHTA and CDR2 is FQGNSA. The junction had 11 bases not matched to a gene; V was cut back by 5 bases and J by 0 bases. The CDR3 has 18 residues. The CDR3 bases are TGTGCCAGCAGCCGGCGGGTTAGCGGGAGAAGCTCCTACAATGAGCAGTTCTTC. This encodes CASSRRVSGRSSYNEQFF.

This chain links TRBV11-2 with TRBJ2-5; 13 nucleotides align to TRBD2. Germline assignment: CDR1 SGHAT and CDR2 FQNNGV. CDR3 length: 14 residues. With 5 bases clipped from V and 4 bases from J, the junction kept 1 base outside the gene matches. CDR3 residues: CASSTSGRGETQYF. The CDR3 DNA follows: TGTGCCAGCAGCACTAGCGGGAGGGGAGAGACCCAGTACTTC.

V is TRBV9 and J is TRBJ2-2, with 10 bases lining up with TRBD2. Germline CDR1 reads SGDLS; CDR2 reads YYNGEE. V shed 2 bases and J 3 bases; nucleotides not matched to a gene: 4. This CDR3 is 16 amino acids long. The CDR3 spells CASSVSGGRDTGELFF. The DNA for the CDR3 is TGTGCCAGCAGCGTTAGCGGGGGGCGGGACACCGGGGAGCTGTTTTTT.

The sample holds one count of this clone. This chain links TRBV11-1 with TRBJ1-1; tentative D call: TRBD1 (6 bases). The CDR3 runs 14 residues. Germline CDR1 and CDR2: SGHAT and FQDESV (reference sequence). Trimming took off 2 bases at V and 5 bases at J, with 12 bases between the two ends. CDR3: CASSLNRVATEAFF. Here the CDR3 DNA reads TGTGCCAGCAGCTTAAACAGGGTGGCGACTGAAGCTTTCTTT.

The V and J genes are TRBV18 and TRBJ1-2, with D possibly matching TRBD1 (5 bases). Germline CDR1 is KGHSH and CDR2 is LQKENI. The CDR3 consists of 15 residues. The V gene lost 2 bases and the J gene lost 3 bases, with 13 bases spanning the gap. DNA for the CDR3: TGTGCCAGCTCACCATTCATCGGGGGTGACTATGGCTACACCTTC. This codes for CASSPFIGGDYGYTF.